This T cell receptor beta chain was captured by sequencing in a study of tumor T cells in aggressive B-cell lymphoma (dated by TCRdb to between 2016 and 2019). Spanning cysteine to phenylalanine, the CDR3 consists of 14 amino acids. The CDR3 DNA has 42 bases and is translated from base 1. V is trimmed back by 6 bases and J by 2 bases, and the junction contains 5 bases that no gene match accounts for. Taken from the germline V gene, the CDR1 and CDR2 loops are MNHNS and SASEGT. Library creation used the immunoSEQ multiplex PCR assay. The table comes from immuneACCESS by way of TCRdb, which keeps in-frame sequences with V and J called. Part of the clones is missing from these tables; in studies checked, under half for an unresolved V gene and the rest for unknown reasons. Within this sample are roughly 9,900 clones, with almost 85% of them counted one time only. Together, the top ten hold roughly 3.9% of the sample.

For this clone: Its antigen remains unidentified. No base quality information exists; no much larger clone differs at one position.

The clonotype originates from an adult with diffuse large B cell lymphoma. Sequencing was carried out using tumor tissue. The chain is encoded by TRBV6-1 joined to TRBJ2-7; 9 of the junction bases match TRBD2. The nucleotide sequence reads TGTGCCAGCAGGATTAGCGGGAGAACCTACGAGCAGTACTTC. It specifies CASRISGRTYEQYF.